In its sample, the clone carrying this TCR beta chain was seen many times. The sample comes from a study of T cell repertoires in cytomegalovirus infection. Study in general: Indications came from public TCR beta signatures; they pointed to CMV infection and to a matching HLA type.

This CDR3 contains 16 residues. Germline V CDR1 and CDR2: SGHDT, YYEEEE. The ends lost 4 bases at V and 5 bases at J; junction bases unmatched: 7. Each CDR3 protein is one row after TCRdb ran MiXCR on the reads. The sample yields 300,000 or so distinct CDR3 sequences, about a tenth seen once. The chain is built from TRBV5-6 and TRBJ1-6; the match to TRBD1 covers 9 bases. The TCR originated in a human donor in good health (CMV status not recorded). Some clones in this sample may be carry-over from other donors' samples. The sample comprised PBMCs. The CDR3 nucleotides are TGTGCCAGCAGCATCATCCGGGACAGGGATAATTCACCCCTCCACTTT. This translates into CASSIIRDRDNSPLHF.